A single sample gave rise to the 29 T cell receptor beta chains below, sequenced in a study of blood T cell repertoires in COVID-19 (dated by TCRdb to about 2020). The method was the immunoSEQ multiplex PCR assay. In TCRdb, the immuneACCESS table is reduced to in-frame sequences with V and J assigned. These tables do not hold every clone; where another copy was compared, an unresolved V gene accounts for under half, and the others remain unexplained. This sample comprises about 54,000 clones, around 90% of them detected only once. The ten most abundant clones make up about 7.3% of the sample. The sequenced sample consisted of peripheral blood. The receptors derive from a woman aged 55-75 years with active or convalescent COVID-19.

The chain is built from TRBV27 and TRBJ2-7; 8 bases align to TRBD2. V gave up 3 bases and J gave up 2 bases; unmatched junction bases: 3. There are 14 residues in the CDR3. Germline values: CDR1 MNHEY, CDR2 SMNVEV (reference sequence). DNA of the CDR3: TGTGCCAGCAGTTTTAGCGGGACGGCCTACGAGCAGTACTTC. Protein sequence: CASSFSGTAYEQYF.

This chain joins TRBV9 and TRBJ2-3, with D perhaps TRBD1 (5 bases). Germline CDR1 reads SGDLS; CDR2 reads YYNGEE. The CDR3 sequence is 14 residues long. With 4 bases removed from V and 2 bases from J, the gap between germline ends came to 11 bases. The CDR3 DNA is TGTGCCAGCAGCTTGCGACAGACCACAGATACGCAGTATTTT. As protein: CASSLRQTTDTQYF.

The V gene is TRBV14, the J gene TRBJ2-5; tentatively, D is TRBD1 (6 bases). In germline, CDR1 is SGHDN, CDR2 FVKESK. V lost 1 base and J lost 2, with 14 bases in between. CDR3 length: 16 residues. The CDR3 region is CASSQVSGAKQETQYF. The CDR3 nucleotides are TGTGCCAGCAGCCAAGTCTCAGGGGCCAAGCAAGAGACCCAGTACTTC.

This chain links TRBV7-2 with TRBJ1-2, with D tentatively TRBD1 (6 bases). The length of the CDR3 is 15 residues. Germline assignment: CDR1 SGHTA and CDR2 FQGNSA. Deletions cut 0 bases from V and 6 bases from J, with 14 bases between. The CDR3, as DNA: TGTGCCAGCAGCTTAGCAAGGTCAGGGGCGGATGGCTACACCTTC. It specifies CASSLARSGADGYTF.

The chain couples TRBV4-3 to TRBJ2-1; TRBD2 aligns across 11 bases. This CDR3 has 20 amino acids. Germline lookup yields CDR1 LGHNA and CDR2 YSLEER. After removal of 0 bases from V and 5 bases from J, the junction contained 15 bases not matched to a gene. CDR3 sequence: CASSQDAGTSGRVAHNEQFF. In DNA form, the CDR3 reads TGCGCCAGCAGCCAAGATGCCGGGACTAGCGGAAGAGTTGCCCACAATGAGCAGTTCTTC.

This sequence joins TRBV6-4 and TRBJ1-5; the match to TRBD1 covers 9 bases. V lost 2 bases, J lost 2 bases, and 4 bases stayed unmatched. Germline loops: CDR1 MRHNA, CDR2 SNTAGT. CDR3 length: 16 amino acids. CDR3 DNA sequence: TGTGCCAGCAGTGACCCGGGACAGGGCGGCAATCAGCCCCAGCATTTT. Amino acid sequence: CASSDPGQGGNQPQHF.

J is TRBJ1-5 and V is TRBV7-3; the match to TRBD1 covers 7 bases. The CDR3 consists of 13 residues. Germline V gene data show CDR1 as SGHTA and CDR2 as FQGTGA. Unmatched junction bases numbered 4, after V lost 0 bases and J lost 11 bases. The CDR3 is CASSLTSQGAQHF. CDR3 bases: TGTGCCAGCAGCTTAACTAGCCAGGGGGCCCAGCATTTT.

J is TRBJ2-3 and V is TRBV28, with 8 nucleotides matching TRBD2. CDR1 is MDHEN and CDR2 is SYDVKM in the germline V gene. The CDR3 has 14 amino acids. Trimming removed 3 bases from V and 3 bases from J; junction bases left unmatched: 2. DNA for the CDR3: TGTGCCAGCAGTTTTCTAGCGGGTACAGATACGCAGTATTTT. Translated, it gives CASSFLAGTDTQYF. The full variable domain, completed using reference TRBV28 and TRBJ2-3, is DVKVTQSSRYLVKRTGEKVFLECVQDMDHENMFWYRQDPGLGLRLIYFSYDVKMKEKGDIPEGYSVSREKKERFSLILESASTNQTSMYLCASSFLAGTDTQYFGPGTRLTVL.

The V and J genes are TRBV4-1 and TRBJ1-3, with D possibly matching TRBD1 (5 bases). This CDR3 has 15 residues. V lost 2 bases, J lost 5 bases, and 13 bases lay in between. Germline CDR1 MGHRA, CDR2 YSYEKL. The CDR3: CASSQRGRRRNTIYF. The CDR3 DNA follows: TGCGCCAGCAGCCAAAGGGGCAGGAGACGAAACACCATATATTTT.

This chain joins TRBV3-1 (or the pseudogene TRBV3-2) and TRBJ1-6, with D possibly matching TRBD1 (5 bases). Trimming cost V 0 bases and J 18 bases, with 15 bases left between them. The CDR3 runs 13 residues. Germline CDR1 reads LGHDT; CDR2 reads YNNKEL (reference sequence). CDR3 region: CASSQDGSGQGHF. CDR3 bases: TGTGCCAGCAGCCAAGACGGATCAGGCCAGGGCCACTTT.

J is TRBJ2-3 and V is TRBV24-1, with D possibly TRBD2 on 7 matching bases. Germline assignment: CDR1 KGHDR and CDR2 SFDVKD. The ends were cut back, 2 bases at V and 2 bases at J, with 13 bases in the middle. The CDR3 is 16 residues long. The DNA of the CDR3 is TGTGCCACCAGTGATTGGGAGGGGGGCTCCACAGATACGCAGTATTTT. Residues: CATSDWEGGSTDTQYF.

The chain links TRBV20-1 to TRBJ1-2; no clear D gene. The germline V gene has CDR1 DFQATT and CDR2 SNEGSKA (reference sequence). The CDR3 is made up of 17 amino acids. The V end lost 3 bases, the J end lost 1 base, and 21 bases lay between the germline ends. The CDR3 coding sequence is TGCAGTGCTAGTCCTTTCGGGGATGGCTCCCTTAACTATGGCTACACCTTC. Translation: CSASPFGDGSLNYGYTF.

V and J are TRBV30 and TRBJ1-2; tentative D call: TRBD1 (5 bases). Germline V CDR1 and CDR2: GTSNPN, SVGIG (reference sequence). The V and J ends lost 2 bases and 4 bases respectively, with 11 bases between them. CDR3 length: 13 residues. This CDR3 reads CAWSSGHLYGYTF. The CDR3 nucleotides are TGTGCCTGGAGTTCAGGGCACCTCTATGGCTACACCTTC.

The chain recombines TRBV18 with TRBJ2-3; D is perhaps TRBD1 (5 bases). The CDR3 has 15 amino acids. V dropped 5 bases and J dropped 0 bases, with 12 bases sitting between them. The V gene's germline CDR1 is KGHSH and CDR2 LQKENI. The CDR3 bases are TGTGCCAGCTCAAAACAGGTGACTAGCACAGATACGCAGTATTTT. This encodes CASSKQVTSTDTQYF.

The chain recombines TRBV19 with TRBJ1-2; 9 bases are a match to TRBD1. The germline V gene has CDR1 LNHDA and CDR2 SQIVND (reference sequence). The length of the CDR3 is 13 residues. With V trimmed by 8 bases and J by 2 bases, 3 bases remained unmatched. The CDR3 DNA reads TGTGCCAGTGGGGACAGGGACAACTATGGCTACACCTTC. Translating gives CASGDRDNYGYTF.

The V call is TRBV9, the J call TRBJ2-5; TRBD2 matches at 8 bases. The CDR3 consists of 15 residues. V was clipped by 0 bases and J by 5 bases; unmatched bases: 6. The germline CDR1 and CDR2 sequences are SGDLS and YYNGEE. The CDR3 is CASSVDLTSVETQYF. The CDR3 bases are TGTGCCAGCAGCGTAGATTTGACTAGCGTCGAGACCCAGTACTTC.

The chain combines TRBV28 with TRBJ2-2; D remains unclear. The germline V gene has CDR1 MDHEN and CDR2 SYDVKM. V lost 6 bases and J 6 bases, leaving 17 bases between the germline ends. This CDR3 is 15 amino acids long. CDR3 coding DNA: TGTGCCAGCAGAGGTGGGCTCGGTGGCTCCGGGGAGCTGTTTTTT. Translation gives CASRGGLGGSGELFF.

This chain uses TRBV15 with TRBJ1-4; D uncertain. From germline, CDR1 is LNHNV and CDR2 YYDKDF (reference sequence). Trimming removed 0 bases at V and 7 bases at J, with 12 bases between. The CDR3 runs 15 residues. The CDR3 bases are TGTGCCACCAGCAGAGAGTCCAGACCGGGTGAAAAACTGTTTTTT. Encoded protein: CATSRESRPGEKLFF.

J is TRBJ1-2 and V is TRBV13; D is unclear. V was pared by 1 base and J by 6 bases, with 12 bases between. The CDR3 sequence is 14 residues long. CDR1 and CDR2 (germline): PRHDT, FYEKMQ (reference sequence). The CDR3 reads CASSLERGVDGYTF. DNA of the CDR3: TGTGCCAGCAGCTTAGAGCGAGGAGTGGATGGCTACACCTTC. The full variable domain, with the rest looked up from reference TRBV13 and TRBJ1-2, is AAGVIQSPRHLIKEKRETATLKCYPIPRHDTVYWYQQGPGQDPQFLISFYEKMQSDKGSIPDRFSAQQFSDYHSELNMSSLELGDSALYFCASSLERGVDGYTFGSGTRLTVV.

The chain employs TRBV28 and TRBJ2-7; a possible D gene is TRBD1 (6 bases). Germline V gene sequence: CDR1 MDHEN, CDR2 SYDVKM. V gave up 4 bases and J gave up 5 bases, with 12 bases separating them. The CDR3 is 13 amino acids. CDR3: CASSSGVGDEQYF. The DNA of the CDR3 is TGTGCCAGCAGTTCAGGGGTCGGAGACGAGCAGTACTTC.

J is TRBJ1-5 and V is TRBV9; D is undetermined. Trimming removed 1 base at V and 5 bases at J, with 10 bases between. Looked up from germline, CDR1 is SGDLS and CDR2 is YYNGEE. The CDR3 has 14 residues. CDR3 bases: TGTGCCAGCAGCGTAACCTTCGGGGATCAGCCCCAGCATTTT. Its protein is CASSVTFGDQPQHF.

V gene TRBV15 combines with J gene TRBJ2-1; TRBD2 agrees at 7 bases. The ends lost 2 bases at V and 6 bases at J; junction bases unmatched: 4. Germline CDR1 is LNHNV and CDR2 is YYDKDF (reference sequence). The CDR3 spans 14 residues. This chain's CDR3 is CATSRSGGSNEQFF. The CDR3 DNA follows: TGTGCCACCAGCAGATCGGGAGGAAGCAATGAGCAGTTCTTC.

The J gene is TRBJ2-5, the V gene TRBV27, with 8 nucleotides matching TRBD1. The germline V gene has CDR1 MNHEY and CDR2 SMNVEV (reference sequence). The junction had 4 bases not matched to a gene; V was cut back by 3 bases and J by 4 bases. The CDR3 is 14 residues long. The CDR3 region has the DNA TGTGCCAGCAGTTTTCAGGGGGCTGGAGAGACCCAGTACTTC. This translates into CASSFQGAGETQYF.

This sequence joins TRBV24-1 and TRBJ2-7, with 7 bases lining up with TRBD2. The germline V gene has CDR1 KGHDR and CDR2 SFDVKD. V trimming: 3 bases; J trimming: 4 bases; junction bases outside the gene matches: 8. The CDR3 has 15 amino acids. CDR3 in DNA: TGTGCCACCAGTGATCCCACTAGCGATCTTTACGAGCAGTACTTC. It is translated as CATSDPTSDLYEQYF.

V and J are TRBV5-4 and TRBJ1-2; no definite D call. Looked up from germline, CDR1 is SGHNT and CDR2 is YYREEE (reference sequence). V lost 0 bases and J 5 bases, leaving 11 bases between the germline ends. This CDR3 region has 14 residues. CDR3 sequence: CASSLAQRIYGYTF. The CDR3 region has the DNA TGTGCCAGCAGCTTGGCCCAGCGGATTTATGGCTACACCTTC.

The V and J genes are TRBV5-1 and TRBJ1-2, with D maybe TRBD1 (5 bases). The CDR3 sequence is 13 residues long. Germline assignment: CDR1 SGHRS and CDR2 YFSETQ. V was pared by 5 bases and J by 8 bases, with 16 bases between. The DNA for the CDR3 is TGCGCCAGCAGTCCCGGGGGGTCTGAAGGCTACACCTTC. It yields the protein CASSPGGSEGYTF.

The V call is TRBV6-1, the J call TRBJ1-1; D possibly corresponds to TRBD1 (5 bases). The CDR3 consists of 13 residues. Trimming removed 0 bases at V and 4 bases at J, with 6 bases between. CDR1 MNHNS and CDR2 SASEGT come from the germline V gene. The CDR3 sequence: CASSEARGTEAFF. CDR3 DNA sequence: TGTGCCAGCAGTGAAGCTAGGGGCACTGAAGCTTTCTTT.

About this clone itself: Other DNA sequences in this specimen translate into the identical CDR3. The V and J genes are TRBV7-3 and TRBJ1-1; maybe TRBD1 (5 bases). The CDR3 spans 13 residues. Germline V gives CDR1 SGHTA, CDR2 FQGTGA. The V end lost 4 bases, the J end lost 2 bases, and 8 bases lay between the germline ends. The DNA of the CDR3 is TGTGCCAGCAGCTCCCAGGGAAACACTGAAGCTTTCTTT. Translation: CASSSQGNTEAFF.

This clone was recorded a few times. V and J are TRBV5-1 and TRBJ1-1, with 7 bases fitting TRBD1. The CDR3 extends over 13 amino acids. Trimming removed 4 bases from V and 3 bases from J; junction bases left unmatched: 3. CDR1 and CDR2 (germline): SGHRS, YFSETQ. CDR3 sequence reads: CASSQTGDTEAFF. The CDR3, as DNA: TGCGCCAGCAGCCAAACAGGGGACACTGAAGCTTTCTTT.